The clone carrying this TCR beta chain was picked up one time. The sample is drawn from a study of blood T cell repertoires in COVID-19. Study-level background: COVID-19 samples collected from the United States, Italy and Spain covered acute and convalescent phases. PBMCs, B-cell-depleted T cells, or T cells provided the cDNA or gDNA that made up the material.

The CDR3 length is 15 residues. Looked up from germline, CDR1 is SGHVS and CDR2 is FNYEAQ. V was pared by 3 bases and J by 4 bases, with 15 bases between. Original methodology: Estimated nucleated cell counts came from reference gene primer amplification. The assay was immunoSEQ multiplex PCR, and TCRdb's table has in-frame clones only and misses some. V and J calls and clone size are those listed in that table; D and trimming were worked out from the DNA. The sample shows about 130,000 clones, 84% of them seen only once. The sequenced sample consisted of peripheral blood. The rearrangement joins TRBV7-6 to TRBJ2-5; D is perhaps TRBD1 (5 bases). The clonotype originates from a woman aged 25 to 39 who had recovered from COVID-19. This CDR3 is CASSFENQGLETQYF. CDR3 nucleotide sequence: TGTGCCAGCAGCTTCGAGAACCAGGGCCTAGAGACCCAGTACTTC.